This TCR beta chain was obtained from a study of blood T cells in healthy people across ages. For the second PCR, which ran for 7 to 11 cycles, a sample-barcoded 5' primer and a J-beta primer mix were used. TCRdb called the 5' RACE reads again in MiXCR, with one record for every CDR3 protein. The sample comprises about 1 million distinct CDR3 sequences, approximately 25% of which are singletons, and about 0.72% rests with the top ten. The sample was also linked to a second study, of T cells of mothers and their children. As that report states: Donation was provided by three healthy Caucasian mothers along with their six children. Reads obtained per mother exceeded 8.5 million TCR beta CDR3 reads, with roughly 3 million obtained per child.

The source material was blood. The clonotype was recovered from a girl aged 2-10 years in good health.

For the CDR3, the DNA is TGCAGTGCCCTTAGCGGGGGGGCCTACGAGCAGTACTTC. It is translated as CSALSGGAYEQYF. The rearrangement joins TRBV20-1 to TRBJ2-7; 11 bases are shared with TRBD2. Germline assignment: CDR1 DFQATT and CDR2 SNEGSKA (reference sequence). This CDR3 contains 13 residues. V shed 6 bases and J 2 bases; nucleotides not matched to a gene: 3.